Following are 28 T cell receptor beta chains from one sample sequenced in a study of cytomegalovirus exposure and HLA in healthy donors. The PCR contained 60 Vbeta and 13 Jbeta primers. The assay was immunoSEQ multiplex PCR, and TCRdb's table has in-frame clones only and misses some. Among over 200,000 clones listed, around 88% were seen once. Input material: PBMCs. The receptors derive from a woman under 30 in good health and CMV-seronegative.

This clone was picked up one time. Within the sample, other DNA sequences also encode this same CDR3. V and J are TRBV25-1 and TRBJ2-7, with D perhaps matching TRBD1 (6 bases). V lost 2 bases, J lost 2 bases, and 10 bases lay in between. Germline values: CDR1 MGHDK, CDR2 SYGVNS. The CDR3 consists of 14 residues. The CDR3 nucleotides read TGTGCCAGCAGTGAAGGTACAGGGACCTACGAGCAGTACTTC. It encodes CASSEGTGTYEQYF.

The V gene is TRBV4-3, the J gene TRBJ1-5; D might be TRBD1 (6 bases). Trimming pared 5 bases from V and 0 bases from J, leaving 14 bases between. From germline, CDR1 is LGHNA and CDR2 YSLEER. This CDR3 is built from 16 residues. CDR3 protein: CASSKAAGASNQPQHF. The CDR3 bases are TGCGCCAGCAGCAAAGCCGCGGGGGCTAGCAATCAGCCCCAGCATTTT.

This clone was detected once. The genes are TRBV2 and TRBJ1-1; maybe TRBD1 (6 bases). Germline V lookup: CDR1 SNHLY, CDR2 FYNNEI. This CDR3 region has 15 residues. With 3 bases removed from V and 4 bases from J, the gap between germline ends came to 15 bases. The CDR3 protein is CASSEDGDTSTEAFF. In DNA form, the CDR3 reads TGTGCCAGCAGTGAGGATGGGGACACCTCCACTGAAGCTTTCTTT.

This clone was detected only a few times. The same CDR3 arises from other DNA sequences in this sample as well. The chain combines TRBV18 with TRBJ1-2, with 9 nucleotides matching TRBD1. This CDR3 spans 13 amino acids. Germline V gene data show CDR1 as KGHSH and CDR2 as LQKENI. V was pared by 3 bases and J by 4 bases, with 0 bases of the junction left unmatched. The CDR3 DNA reads as TGTGCCAGCTCACCGGACAGGGGCTATGGCTACACCTTC. Its translation: CASSPDRGYGYTF.

CDR3 sequence reads: CATSRDRGSEQFF. CDR3 coding DNA: TGTGCCACCAGCAGAGATAGAGGATCTGAGCAGTTCTTC. The gene calls are TRBV15 and TRBJ2-1; D is unresolved. Germline assignment: CDR1 LNHNV and CDR2 YYDKDF (reference sequence). The CDR3 consists of 13 residues. Trimming removed 0 bases at V and 9 bases at J, with 9 bases between.

This clone was recorded a few times. The chain recombines TRBV4-1 with TRBJ2-2; D uncertain. This CDR3 comprises 15 residues. Trimming cost V 1 base and J 4 bases, with 10 bases left between them. Germline-derived CDR1 and CDR2 are MGHRA and YSYEKL. The CDR3 nucleotides read TGCGCCAGCAGCCAAGGGAACCCGGGCACCGGGGAGCTGTTTTTT. Protein sequence: CASSQGNPGTGELFF.

The V call is TRBV5-6, the J call TRBJ2-3; D unresolved. V lost 1 base and J 0 bases, leaving 12 bases between the germline ends. This CDR3 comprises 16 residues. Per germline, CDR1 SGHDT and CDR2 YYEEEE. The CDR3 coding sequence is TGTGCCAGCAGCTTGCCAGGCCTACTTAGCACAGATACGCAGTATTTT. Amino acid sequence: CASSLPGLLSTDTQYF.

The chain carries TRBV7-6 and TRBJ1-3; 9 bases are shared with TRBD1. The CDR3 length is 16 residues. The germline V gene encodes CDR1 SGHVS and CDR2 FNYEAQ. The ends lost 3 bases at V and 5 bases at J; junction bases unmatched: 8. The CDR3 nucleotides are TGTGCCAGCAGCTTGGAAACAGGGGGCGGACGAAACACCATATATTTT. As protein: CASSLETGGGRNTIYF.

V gene TRBV6-6 combines with J gene TRBJ1-2; 7 bases fit TRBD1. Germline V gene lookup returns CDR1 MNHNY and CDR2 SVGAGI (reference sequence). This CDR3 contains 14 residues. J gave up 2 bases and V 5 bases, and 5 bases lay outside the gene matches. The CDR3 DNA sequence: TGTGCCAGCAGTAAAAGACAGGGAAACTATGGCTACACCTTC. Translating it yields CASSKRQGNYGYTF.

The chain couples TRBV5-4 to TRBJ1-1; D may be TRBD1 (5 bases). The V gene lost 2 bases and the J gene lost 2 bases, with 7 bases spanning the gap. CDR1 and CDR2 from the germline V gene are SGHNT and YYREEE (reference sequence). This CDR3 is 13 amino acids long. CDR3 DNA sequence: TGTGCCAGCAGCTTCGACAGTAACACTGAAGCTTTCTTT. This encodes CASSFDSNTEAFF.

The chain couples TRBV30 to TRBJ1-2, with D hard to call. Germline assignment: CDR1 GTSNPN and CDR2 SVGIG (reference sequence). The CDR3 contains 11 residues. Trimming left V 2 bases short and J 6 bases short, with 7 bases between. The CDR3 reads CAWSKINGYTF. In DNA, the CDR3 is TGTGCCTGGAGTAAAATAAATGGCTACACCTTC.

The chain joins TRBV14 to TRBJ1-6; 8 bases match TRBD1. Germline assignment: CDR1 SGHDN and CDR2 FVKESK. J lost 15 bases, V lost 3 bases, and 10 bases had no gene match. This CDR3 contains 14 residues. CDR3 sequence: CASSHRRQGSLLHF. The CDR3 DNA reads TGTGCCAGCAGCCATAGAAGACAGGGGTCTCTCCTCCACTTT.

In this sample, this clone turned up once. The V and J genes are TRBV5-1 and TRBJ1-2; D unresolved. Per germline, CDR1 SGHRS and CDR2 YFSETQ. The CDR3 loop spans 15 amino acids. Deletions cut 3 bases from V and 4 bases from J, with 16 bases between. The CDR3: CASSYWAAGPYGYTF. CDR3 DNA: TGCGCCAGCAGCTACTGGGCCGCGGGCCCCTATGGCTACACCTTC.

Note on this clone: Other DNA variants within this sample encode the same CDR3. The rearrangement uses TRBV6-5 and TRBJ1-2, with no clear D. The CDR3 contains 13 residues. Germline CDR1 MNHEY, CDR2 SVGAGI. V lost 10 bases and J lost 7, with 19 bases in between. The CDR3 sequence: CATLPAVRGGYTF. CDR3 bases: TGTGCCACCCTTCCGGCGGTGCGCGGTGGCTACACCTTC.

This clone was seen just once. The J gene is TRBJ2-2, the V gene TRBV6-5; the D gene is possibly TRBD1 (7 bases). This CDR3 comprises 15 residues. V shed 2 bases and J shed 8 bases, with 15 bases lying between them. CDR1 and CDR2 from the germline V gene are MNHEY and SVGAGI. CDR3 protein: CASSYGGTAKGELFF. The CDR3 region has the DNA TGTGCCAGCAGTTACGGCGGGACAGCCAAAGGGGAGCTGTTTTTT.

This clone was observed a single time. This sequence joins TRBV5-1 and TRBJ1-1, with D possibly being TRBD1 (5 bases). Germline CDR1 and CDR2: SGHRS and YFSETQ. The CDR3 runs 13 residues. The V and J ends lost 0 bases and 7 bases respectively, with 10 bases between them. The chain's CDR3 is CASSLGGEGEAFF. The CDR3 nucleotides read TGCGCCAGCAGCTTGGGAGGGGAGGGTGAAGCTTTCTTT. The full variable domain, completed using reference TRBV5-1 and TRBJ1-1, is KAGVTQTPRYLIKTRGQQVTLSCSPISGHRSVSWYQQTPGQGLQFLFEYFSETQRNKGNFPGRFSGRQFSNSRSEMNVSTLELGDSALYLCASSLGGEGEAFFGQGTRLTVV.

This clone is a singleton in its sample. The rearrangement uses TRBV21-1 and TRBJ2-7; TRBD2 reflects the table's D call only, with no check against the DNA. TRBV21-1 is marked as a pseudogene. This CDR3 spans 18 amino acids. The CDR3 spells CASNQNPSGRPNSYEQYF. CDR3 coding DNA: TGTGCCAGCAACCAAAATCCTAGCGGGAGACCGAATTCCTACGAGCAGTACTTC.

The chain combines TRBV5-1 with TRBJ2-7; 13 bases line up with TRBD2. Unmatched junction bases numbered 6, after V lost 3 bases and J lost 6 bases. CDR3 length: 15 amino acids. Germline CDR1 SGHRS, CDR2 YFSETQ. The CDR3 region is CASSSRTSGSSEQYF. The DNA for the CDR3 is TGCGCCAGCAGCTCGAGGACTAGCGGGAGTTCCGAGCAGTACTTC.

This clone was detected once. The chain employs TRBV7-9 and TRBJ1-5, with D tentatively TRBD1 (5 bases). V lost 5 bases and J lost 6, with 14 bases in between. Germline V gene data show CDR1 as SEHNR and CDR2 as FQNEAQ (reference sequence). This CDR3 is built from 14 residues. CDR3 sequence reads: CASSPAGLPQPQHF. The CDR3 nucleotides are TGTGCCAGCAGCCCCGCGGGGCTCCCTCAGCCCCAGCATTTT.

A few counts support this clone. The J gene is TRBJ1-1, the V gene TRBV25-1; perhaps TRBD1 as D (6 bases). Germline assignment: CDR1 MGHDK and CDR2 SYGVNS. The CDR3 has 13 residues. Between the trimmed V and J ends, which lost 2 bases and 10 bases, there was a span of 14 bases. The CDR3 sequence: CASSEPPGHRAFF. The DNA of the CDR3 is TGTGCCAGCAGTGAACCCCCGGGACACAGAGCTTTCTTT.

This chain links TRBV7-2 with TRBJ1-2, with D tentatively TRBD1 (5 bases). V dropped 1 base and J dropped 4 bases, with 7 bases sitting between them. CDR1 and CDR2 (germline): SGHTA, FQGNSA. The CDR3 has 13 residues. The CDR3 coding sequence is TGTGCCAGCAGCTTAGACAGGACCTATGGCTACACCTTC. Encoded protein: CASSLDRTYGYTF. Full variable domain (rest looked up from reference TRBV7-2 and TRBJ1-2): GAGVSQSPSNKVTEKGKDVELRCDPISGHTALYWYRQSLGQGLEFLIYFQGNSAPDKSGLPSDRFSAERTGGSVSTLTIQRTQQEDSAVYLCASSLDRTYGYTFGSGTRLTVV.

The rearrangement uses TRBV9 and TRBJ2-7; D possibly corresponds to TRBD1 (6 bases). Trimming took 0 bases from V and 6 from J, leaving 10 bases between them. This CDR3 has 13 amino acids. The germline CDR1 and CDR2 sequences are SGDLS and YYNGEE. CDR3 nucleotide sequence: TGTGCCAGCAGCGTAGGGGTAGGGGGCGAGCAGTACTTC. Protein sequence: CASSVGVGGEQYF.

The chain couples TRBV9 to TRBJ1-2, with 8 positions matching TRBD1. The CDR3 has 14 residues. Germline V gene sequence: CDR1 SGDLS, CDR2 YYNGEE. J was trimmed by 10 bases and V by 0 bases; bases with no gene match: 8. The CDR3: CASSVDNVDRVYTF. In DNA form, the CDR3 reads TGTGCCAGCAGCGTAGATAATGTGGACAGGGTCTACACCTTC.

The chain employs TRBV4-3 and TRBJ1-6, with unresolved D. The V gene's germline CDR1 is LGHNA and CDR2 YSLEER. This CDR3 is built from 15 residues. V dropped 2 bases and J dropped 9 bases, with 14 bases sitting between them. The CDR3 spells CASSQQTVAASPLHF. Here the CDR3 DNA reads TGCGCCAGCAGCCAACAAACAGTAGCGGCTTCACCCCTCCACTTT.

The chain uses TRBV18 and TRBJ2-7; 10 nucleotides line up with TRBD2. CDR1 KGHSH and CDR2 LQKENI come from the germline V gene. This CDR3 region has 13 residues. V was pared by 8 bases and J by 2 bases, with 3 bases of the junction left unmatched. CDR3 protein: CASQLAGPYEQYF. CDR3 bases: TGTGCCAGCCAACTAGCGGGACCCTACGAGCAGTACTTC.

The rearrangement joins TRBV10-3 to TRBJ1-5, with 10 bases lining up with TRBD1. Germline V gene data show CDR1 as ENHRY and CDR2 as SYGVKD. Trimming removed 4 bases from V and 6 bases from J; junction bases left unmatched: 6. The length of the CDR3 is 15 residues. CDR3 in amino acids: CAISGGQGDGQPQHF. CDR3 sequence (DNA): TGTGCCATCAGTGGCGGACAGGGGGACGGTCAGCCCCAGCATTTT.

The chain couples TRBV25-1 to TRBJ2-5; the D gene is possibly TRBD2 (5 bases). The CDR3 is 13 amino acids. The V and J ends lost 4 bases and 7 bases respectively, with 13 bases between them. In germline, CDR1 is MGHDK, CDR2 SYGVNS. The CDR3 DNA reads as TGTGCCAGCAGTGGGGAGTACCCGGTGACCCAGTACTTC. This sequence encodes CASSGEYPVTQYF. The full variable domain, rest sourced from reference TRBV25-1 and TRBJ2-5, is EADIYQTPRYLVIGTGKKITLECSQTMGHDKMYWYQQDPGMELHLIHYSYGVNSTEKGDLSSESTVSRIRTEHFPLTLESARPSHTSQYLCASSGEYPVTQYFGPGTRLLVL.

The chain joins TRBV7-6 to TRBJ2-7; 7 bases are shared with TRBD2. The CDR3 covers 15 residues. Germline assignment: CDR1 SGHVS and CDR2 FNYEAQ. Unmatched junction bases numbered 7, after V lost 5 bases and J lost 0 bases. CDR3 sequence reads: CASSTGTTGSYEQYF. DNA for the CDR3: TGTGCCAGCAGCACCGGGACTACAGGCTCCTACGAGCAGTACTTC.